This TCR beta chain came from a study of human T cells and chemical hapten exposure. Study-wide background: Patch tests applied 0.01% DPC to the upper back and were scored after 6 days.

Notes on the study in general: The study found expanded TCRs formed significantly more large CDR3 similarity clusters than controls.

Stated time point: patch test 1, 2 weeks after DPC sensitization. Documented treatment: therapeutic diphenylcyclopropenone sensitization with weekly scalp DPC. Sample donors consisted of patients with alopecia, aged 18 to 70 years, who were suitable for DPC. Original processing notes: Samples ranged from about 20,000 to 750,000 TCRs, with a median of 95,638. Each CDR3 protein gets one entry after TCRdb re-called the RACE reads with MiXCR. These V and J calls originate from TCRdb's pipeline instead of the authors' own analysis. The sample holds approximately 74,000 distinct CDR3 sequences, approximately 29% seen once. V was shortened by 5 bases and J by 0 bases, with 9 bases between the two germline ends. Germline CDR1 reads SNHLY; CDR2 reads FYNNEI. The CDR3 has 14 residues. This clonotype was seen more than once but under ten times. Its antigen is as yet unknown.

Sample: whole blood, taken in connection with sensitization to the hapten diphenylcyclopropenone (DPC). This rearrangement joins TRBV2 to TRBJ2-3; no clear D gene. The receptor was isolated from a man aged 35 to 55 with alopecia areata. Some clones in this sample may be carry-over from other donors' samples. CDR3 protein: CASSPDSSTDTQYF. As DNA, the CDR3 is TGTGCCAGCAGTCCCGACTCGAGCACAGATACGCAGTATTTT.